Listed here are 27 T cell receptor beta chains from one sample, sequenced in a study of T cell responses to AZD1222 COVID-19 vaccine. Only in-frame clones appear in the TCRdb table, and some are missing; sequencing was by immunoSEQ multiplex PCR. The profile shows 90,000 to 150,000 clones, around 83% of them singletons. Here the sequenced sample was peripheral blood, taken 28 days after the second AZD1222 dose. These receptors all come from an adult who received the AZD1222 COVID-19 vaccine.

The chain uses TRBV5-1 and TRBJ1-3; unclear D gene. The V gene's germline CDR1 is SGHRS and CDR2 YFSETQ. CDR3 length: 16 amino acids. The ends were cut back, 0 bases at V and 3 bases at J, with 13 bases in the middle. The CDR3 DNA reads TGCGCCAGCAGCTTGGGATCCCCTTCTTTTGGAAACACCATATATTTT. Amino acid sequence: CASSLGSPSFGNTIYF.

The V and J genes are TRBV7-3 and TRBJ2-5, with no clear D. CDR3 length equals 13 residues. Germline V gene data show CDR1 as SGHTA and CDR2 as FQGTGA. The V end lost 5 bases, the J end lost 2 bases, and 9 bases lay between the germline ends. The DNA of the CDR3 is TGTGCCAGCAGCACCTTGGCGCAAGAGACCCAGTACTTC. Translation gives CASSTLAQETQYF.

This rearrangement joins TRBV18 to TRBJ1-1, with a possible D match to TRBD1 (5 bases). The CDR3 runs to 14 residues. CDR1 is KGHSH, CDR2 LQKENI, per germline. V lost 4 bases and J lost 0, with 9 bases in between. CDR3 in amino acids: CASSHDRLNTEAFF. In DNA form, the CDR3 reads TGTGCCAGCTCACATGACAGATTGAACACTGAAGCTTTCTTT.

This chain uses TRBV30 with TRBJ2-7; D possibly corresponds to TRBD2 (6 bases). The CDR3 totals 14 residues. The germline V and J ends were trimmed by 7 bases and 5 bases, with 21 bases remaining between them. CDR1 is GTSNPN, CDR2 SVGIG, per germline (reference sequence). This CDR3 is CASTRRGFRDEQYF. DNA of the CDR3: TGTGCCTCTACCAGGCGGGGATTTAGGGACGAGCAGTACTTC. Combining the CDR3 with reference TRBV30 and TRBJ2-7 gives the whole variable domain SQTIHQWPATLVQPVGSPLSLECTVEGTSNPNLYWYRQAAGRGLQLLFYSVGIGQISSEVPQNLSASRPQDRQFILSSKKLLLSDSGFYLCASTRRGFRDEQYFGPGTRLTVT.

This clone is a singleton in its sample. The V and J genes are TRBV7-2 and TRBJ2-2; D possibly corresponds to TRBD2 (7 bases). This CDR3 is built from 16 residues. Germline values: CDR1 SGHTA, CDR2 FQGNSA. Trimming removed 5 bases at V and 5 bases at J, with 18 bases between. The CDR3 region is CASSLGGGRGTGELFF. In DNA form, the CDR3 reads TGTGCCAGCAGCCTAGGGGGGGGCCGAGGGACCGGGGAGCTGTTTTTT.

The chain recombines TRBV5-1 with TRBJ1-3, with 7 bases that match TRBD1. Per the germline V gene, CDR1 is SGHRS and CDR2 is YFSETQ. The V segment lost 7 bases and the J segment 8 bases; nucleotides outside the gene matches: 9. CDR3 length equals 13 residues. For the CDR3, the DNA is TGCGCCAGCGCGAGAGGGGGCGAGGACACCATATATTTT. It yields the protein CASARGGEDTIYF.

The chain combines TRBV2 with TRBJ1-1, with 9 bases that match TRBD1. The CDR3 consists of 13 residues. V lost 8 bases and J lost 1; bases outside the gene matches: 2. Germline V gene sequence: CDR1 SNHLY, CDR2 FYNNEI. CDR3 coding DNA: TGTGCCAGCGGGACAGGGTGGAACACTGAAGCTTTCTTT. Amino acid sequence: CASGTGWNTEAFF. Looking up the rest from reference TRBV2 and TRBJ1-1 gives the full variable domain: EPEVTQTPSHQVTQMGQEVILRCVPISNHLYFYWYRQILGQKVEFLVSFYNNEISEKSEIFDDQFSVERPDGSNFTLKIRSTKLEDSAMYFCASGTGWNTEAFFGQGTRLTVV.

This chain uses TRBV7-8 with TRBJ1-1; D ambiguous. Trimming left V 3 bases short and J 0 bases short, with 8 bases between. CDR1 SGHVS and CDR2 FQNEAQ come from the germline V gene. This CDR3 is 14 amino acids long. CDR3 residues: CASSFTVLNTEAFF. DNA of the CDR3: TGTGCCAGCAGCTTCACAGTTTTGAACACTGAAGCTTTCTTT.

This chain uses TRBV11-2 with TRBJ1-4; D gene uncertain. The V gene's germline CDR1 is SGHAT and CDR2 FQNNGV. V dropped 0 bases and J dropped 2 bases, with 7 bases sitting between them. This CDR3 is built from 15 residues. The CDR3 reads CASSLEGITNEKLFF. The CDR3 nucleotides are TGTGCCAGCAGCTTAGAAGGAATTACTAATGAAAAACTGTTTTTT.

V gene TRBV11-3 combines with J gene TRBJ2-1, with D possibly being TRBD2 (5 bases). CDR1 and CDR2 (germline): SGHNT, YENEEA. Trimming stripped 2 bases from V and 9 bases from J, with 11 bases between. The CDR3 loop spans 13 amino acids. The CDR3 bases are TGTGCCAGCAGCTTAAGTAGAGAGGGTGAGCAGTTCTTC. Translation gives CASSLSREGEQFF.

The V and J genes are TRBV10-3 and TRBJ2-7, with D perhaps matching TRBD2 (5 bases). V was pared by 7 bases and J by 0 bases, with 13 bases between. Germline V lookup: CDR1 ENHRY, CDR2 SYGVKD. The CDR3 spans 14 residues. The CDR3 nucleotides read TGTGCCATCACTAAGACTATCTTCTCCTACGAGCAGTACTTC. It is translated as CAITKTIFSYEQYF.

The CDR3 DNA reads as TGTGCCTGGACCCGGCTGACAGGGACGGGTAATGGCTACACCTTC. Translation gives CAWTRLTGTGNGYTF. J is TRBJ1-2 and V is TRBV30, with 7 bases fitting TRBD1. V trimming: 4 bases; J trimming: 6 bases; junction bases outside the gene matches: 14. This CDR3 comprises 15 residues. Germline assignment: CDR1 GTSNPN and CDR2 SVGIG (reference sequence).

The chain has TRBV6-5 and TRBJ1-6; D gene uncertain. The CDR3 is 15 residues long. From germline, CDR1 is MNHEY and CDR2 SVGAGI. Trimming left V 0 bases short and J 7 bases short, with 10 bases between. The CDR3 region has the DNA TGTGCCAGCAGTTACTCTAATTCCGGGAATTCACCCCTCCACTTT. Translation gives CASSYSNSGNSPLHF.

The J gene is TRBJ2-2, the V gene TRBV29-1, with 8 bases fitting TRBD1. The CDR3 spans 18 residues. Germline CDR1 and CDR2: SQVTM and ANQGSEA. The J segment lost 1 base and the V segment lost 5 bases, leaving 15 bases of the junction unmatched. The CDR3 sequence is CSVSGGELGRWNTGELFF. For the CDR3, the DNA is TGCAGCGTTTCAGGGGGCGAGCTGGGCCGATGGAACACCGGGGAGCTGTTTTTT.

CDR3 region: CASTPVAHSNTEAFF. CDR3 coding DNA: TGTGCCAGCACCCCTGTGGCACATTCGAACACTGAAGCTTTCTTT. The chain has TRBV6-2 or TRBV6-3 and TRBJ1-1, with D unclear. The germline V gene has CDR1 MNHEY and CDR2 SVGEGT. The CDR3 contains 15 residues. The V gene lost 7 bases and the J gene lost 1 base, with 16 bases spanning the gap.

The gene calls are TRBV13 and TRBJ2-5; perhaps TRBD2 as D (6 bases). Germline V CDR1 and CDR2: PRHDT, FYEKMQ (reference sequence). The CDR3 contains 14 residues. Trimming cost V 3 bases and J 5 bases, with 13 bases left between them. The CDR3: CASSFRDSRETQYF. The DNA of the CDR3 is TGTGCCAGCAGCTTCCGGGACTCGCGGGAGACCCAGTACTTC.

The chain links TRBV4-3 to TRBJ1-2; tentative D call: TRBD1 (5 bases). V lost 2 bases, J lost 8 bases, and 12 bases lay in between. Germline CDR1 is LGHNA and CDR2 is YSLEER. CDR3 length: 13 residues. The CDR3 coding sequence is TGCGCCAGCAGCCAAAGGCAGGGCCTCGGCTACACCTTC. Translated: CASSQRQGLGYTF.

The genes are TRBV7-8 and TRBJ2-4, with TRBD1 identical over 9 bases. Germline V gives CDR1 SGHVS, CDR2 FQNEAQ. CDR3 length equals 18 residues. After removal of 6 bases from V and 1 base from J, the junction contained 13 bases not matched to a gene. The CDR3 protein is CASSPVGGTGRAKNIQYF. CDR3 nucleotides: TGTGCCAGCAGTCCTGTGGGCGGGACAGGGCGGGCCAAAAACATTCAGTACTTC.

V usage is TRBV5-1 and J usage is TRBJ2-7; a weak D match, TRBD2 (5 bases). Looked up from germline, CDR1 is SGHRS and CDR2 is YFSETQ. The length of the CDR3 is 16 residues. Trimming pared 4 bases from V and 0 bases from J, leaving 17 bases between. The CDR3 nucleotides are TGCGCCAGCAGCCCCACCGGACTGCAGAGCTCCTACGAGCAGTACTTC. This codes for CASSPTGLQSSYEQYF.

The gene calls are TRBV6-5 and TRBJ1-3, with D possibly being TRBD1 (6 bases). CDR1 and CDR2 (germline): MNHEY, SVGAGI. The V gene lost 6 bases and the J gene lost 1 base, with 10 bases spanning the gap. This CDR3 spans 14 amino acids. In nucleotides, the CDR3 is TGTGCCAGCAGCCGAGGACAGTCTGGAAACACCATATATTTT. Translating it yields CASSRGQSGNTIYF.

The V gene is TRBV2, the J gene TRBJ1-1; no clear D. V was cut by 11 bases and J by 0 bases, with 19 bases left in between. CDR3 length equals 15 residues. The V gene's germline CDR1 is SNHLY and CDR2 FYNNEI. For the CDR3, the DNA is TGTGCCGCCAGCATAGGACTTTCCATGAACACTGAAGCTTTCTTT. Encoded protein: CAASIGLSMNTEAFF. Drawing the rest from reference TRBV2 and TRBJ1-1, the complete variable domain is EPEVTQTPSHQVTQMGQEVILRCVPISNHLYFYWYRQILGQKVEFLVSFYNNEISEKSEIFDDQFSVERPDGSNFTLKIRSTKLEDSAMYFCAASIGLSMNTEAFFGQGTRLTVV.

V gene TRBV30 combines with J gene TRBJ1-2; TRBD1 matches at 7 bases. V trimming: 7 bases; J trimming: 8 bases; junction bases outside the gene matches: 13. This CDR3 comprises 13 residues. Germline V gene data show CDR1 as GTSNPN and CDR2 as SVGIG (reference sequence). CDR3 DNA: TGTGCCTCGCCGAACCGGGACAGTAGCGGCTACACCTTC. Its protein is CASPNRDSSGYTF.

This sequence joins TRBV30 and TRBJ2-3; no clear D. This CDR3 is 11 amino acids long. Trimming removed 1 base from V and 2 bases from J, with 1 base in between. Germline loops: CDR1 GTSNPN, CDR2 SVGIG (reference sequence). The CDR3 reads CAWSATDTQYF. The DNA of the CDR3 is TGTGCCTGGAGTGCCACAGATACGCAGTATTTT.

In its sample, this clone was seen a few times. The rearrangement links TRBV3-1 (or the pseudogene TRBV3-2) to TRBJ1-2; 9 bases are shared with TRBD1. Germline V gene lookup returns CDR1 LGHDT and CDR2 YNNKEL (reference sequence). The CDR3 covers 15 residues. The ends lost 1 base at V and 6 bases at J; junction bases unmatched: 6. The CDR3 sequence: CASSQGRNRGHGYTF. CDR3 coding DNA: TGTGCCAGCAGCCAAGGTCGGAACAGGGGGCATGGCTACACCTTC.

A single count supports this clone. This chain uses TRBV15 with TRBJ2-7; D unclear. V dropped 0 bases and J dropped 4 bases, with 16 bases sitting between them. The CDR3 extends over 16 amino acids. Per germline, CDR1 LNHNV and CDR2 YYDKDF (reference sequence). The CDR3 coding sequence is TGTGCCACCAGCAGAGATCGCATAAGCCAGATTTACGAGCAGTACTTC. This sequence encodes CATSRDRISQIYEQYF. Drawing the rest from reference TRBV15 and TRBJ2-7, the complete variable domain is DAMVIQNPRYQVTQFGKPVTLSCSQTLNHNVMYWYQQKSSQAPKLLFHYYDKDFNNEADTPDNFQSRRPNTSFCFLDIRSPGLGDTAMYLCATSRDRISQIYEQYFGPGTRLTVT.

The CDR3 DNA follows: TGTGCCAGCAGCTTAGGGAGGAATCAGCCCCAGCATTTT. Amino acids: CASSLGRNQPQHF. V and J are TRBV7-2 and TRBJ1-5, with D uncertain. The germline gives CDR1 SGHTA, CDR2 FQGNSA. This CDR3 region has 13 residues. Deletions cut 1 base from V and 4 bases from J, with 5 bases between.

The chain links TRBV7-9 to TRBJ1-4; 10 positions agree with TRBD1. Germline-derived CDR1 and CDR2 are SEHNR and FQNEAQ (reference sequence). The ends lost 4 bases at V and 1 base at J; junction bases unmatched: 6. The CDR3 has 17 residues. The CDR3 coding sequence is TGTGCCAGCAGCTCCGGACAGGGGGTGGGAACTAATGAAAAACTGTTTTTT. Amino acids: CASSSGQGVGTNEKLFF.